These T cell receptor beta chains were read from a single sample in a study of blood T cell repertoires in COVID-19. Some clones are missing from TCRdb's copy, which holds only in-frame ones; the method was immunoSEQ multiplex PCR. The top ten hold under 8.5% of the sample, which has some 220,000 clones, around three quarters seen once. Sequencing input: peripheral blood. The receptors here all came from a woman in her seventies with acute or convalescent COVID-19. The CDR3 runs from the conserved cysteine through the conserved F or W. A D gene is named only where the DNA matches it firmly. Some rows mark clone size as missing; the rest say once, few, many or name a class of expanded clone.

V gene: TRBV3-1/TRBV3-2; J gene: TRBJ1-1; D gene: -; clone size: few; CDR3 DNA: TGTGCCAGCAGCCGGGCAGGGAACACTGAAGCTTTCTTT; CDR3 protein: CASSRAGNTEAFF
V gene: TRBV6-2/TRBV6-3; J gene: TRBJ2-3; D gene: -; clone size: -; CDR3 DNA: TGTGCCAGCAGTTACCTCTTCCAGTTTACAGATACGCAGTATTTT; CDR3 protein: CASSYLFQFTDTQYF
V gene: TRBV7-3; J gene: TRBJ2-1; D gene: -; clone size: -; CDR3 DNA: TGTGCCAGCAGCTTAAGATCCTCTGCAGTCGAGCAGTTCTTC; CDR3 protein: CASSLRSSAVEQFF
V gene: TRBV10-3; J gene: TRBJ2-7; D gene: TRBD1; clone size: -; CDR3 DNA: TGTGCCATCAGTACAGGGGAACGGACCTACGAGCAGTACTTC; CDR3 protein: CAISTGERTYEQYF
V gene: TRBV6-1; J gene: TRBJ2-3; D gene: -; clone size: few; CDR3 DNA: TGTGCCAGCAGTGAGTACCCCGCGACAGGATACACAGATACGCAGTATTTT; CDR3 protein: CASSEYPATGYTDTQYF
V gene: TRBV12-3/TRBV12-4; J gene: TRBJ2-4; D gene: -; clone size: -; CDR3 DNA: TGTGCCAGCACCTGGGGGGATGGCATTCAGTACTTC; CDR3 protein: CASTWGDGIQYF
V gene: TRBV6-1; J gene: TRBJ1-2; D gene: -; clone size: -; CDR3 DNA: TGTGCCAGCAGTGAGAGCATTCTAGCTAACTATGGCTACACCTTC; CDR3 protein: CASSESILANYGYTF
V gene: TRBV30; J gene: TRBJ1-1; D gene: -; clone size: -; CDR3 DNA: TGTGCCTGGAGTCCCTACAGGGAATACACTGAAGCTTTCTTT; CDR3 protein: CAWSPYREYTEAFF
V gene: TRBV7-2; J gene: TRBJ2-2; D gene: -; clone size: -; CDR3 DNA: TGTGCCAGCAGCTTAAAGTCCGACTCCCTTTTCACCGGGGAGCTGTTTTTT; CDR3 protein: CASSLKSDSLFTGELFF
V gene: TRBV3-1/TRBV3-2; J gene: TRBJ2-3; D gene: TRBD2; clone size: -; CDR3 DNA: TGTGCCAGCGTACTAGCGGGGGTCACAGATACGCAGTATTTT; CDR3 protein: CASVLAGVTDTQYF
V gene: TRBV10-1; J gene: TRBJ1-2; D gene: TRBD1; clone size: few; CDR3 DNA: TGCGCCAGCAGTGAGTCCGAGGGGGCTTACGACTATGGCTACACCTTC; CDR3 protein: CASSESEGAYDYGYTF
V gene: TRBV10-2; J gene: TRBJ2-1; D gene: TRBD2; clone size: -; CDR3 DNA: TGCGCCAGCAGTGATCTTTCGGGACTAGCGGGGGATGAGCAGTTCTTC; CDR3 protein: CASSDLSGLAGDEQFF
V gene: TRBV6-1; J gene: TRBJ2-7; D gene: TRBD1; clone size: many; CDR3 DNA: TGTGCCAGCAGTGAAGCACAGGGGTCTCAGGAGCAGTACTTC; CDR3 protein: CASSEAQGSQEQYF
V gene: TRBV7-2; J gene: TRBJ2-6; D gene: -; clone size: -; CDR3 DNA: TGTGCCAGCAGCTTTTCCGGGTCTGGGGCCAACGTCCTGACTTTC; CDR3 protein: CASSFSGSGANVLTF
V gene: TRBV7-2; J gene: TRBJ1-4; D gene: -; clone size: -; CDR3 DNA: TGTGCCAGCAGCTTCCTATCCAATGAAAAACTGTTTTTT; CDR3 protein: CASSFLSNEKLFF
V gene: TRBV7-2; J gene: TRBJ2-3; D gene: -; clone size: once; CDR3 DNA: TGTGCCAGCAGCTTATGGACTGCTAGCACAGATACGCAGTATTTT; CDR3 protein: CASSLWTASTDTQYF
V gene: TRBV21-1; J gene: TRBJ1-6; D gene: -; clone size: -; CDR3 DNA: TGTGCCAGCAGCAACGGGAGCTCCTATAATTCACCCCTCCACTTT; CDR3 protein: CASSNGSSYNSPLHF
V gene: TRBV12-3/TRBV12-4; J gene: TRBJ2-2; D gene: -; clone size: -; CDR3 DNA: TGTGCCAGTAATAGGGGATACACCGGGGAGCTGTTTTTT; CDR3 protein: CASNRGYTGELFF
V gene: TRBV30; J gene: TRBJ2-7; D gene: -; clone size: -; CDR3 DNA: TGTGCCTGGAGTGTACATGCAGGGATGGAGCAGTACTTC; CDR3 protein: CAWSVHAGMEQYF
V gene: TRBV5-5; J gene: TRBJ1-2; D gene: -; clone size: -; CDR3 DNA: TGTGCCAGCAGCCTCGCGGCTGGTTCGTTCTATGGCTACACCTTC; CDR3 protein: CASSLAAGSFYGYTF
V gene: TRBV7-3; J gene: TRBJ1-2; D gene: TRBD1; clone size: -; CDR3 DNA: TGTGCCAGCAGCTTAATGGGGACAGTTGTATACTATGGCTACACCTTC; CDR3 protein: CASSLMGTVVYYGYTF
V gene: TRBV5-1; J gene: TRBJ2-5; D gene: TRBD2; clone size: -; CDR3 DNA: TGCGCCAGCACCGGGAGGGGGGGTGATGAGACCCAGTACTTC; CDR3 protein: CASTGRGGDETQYF